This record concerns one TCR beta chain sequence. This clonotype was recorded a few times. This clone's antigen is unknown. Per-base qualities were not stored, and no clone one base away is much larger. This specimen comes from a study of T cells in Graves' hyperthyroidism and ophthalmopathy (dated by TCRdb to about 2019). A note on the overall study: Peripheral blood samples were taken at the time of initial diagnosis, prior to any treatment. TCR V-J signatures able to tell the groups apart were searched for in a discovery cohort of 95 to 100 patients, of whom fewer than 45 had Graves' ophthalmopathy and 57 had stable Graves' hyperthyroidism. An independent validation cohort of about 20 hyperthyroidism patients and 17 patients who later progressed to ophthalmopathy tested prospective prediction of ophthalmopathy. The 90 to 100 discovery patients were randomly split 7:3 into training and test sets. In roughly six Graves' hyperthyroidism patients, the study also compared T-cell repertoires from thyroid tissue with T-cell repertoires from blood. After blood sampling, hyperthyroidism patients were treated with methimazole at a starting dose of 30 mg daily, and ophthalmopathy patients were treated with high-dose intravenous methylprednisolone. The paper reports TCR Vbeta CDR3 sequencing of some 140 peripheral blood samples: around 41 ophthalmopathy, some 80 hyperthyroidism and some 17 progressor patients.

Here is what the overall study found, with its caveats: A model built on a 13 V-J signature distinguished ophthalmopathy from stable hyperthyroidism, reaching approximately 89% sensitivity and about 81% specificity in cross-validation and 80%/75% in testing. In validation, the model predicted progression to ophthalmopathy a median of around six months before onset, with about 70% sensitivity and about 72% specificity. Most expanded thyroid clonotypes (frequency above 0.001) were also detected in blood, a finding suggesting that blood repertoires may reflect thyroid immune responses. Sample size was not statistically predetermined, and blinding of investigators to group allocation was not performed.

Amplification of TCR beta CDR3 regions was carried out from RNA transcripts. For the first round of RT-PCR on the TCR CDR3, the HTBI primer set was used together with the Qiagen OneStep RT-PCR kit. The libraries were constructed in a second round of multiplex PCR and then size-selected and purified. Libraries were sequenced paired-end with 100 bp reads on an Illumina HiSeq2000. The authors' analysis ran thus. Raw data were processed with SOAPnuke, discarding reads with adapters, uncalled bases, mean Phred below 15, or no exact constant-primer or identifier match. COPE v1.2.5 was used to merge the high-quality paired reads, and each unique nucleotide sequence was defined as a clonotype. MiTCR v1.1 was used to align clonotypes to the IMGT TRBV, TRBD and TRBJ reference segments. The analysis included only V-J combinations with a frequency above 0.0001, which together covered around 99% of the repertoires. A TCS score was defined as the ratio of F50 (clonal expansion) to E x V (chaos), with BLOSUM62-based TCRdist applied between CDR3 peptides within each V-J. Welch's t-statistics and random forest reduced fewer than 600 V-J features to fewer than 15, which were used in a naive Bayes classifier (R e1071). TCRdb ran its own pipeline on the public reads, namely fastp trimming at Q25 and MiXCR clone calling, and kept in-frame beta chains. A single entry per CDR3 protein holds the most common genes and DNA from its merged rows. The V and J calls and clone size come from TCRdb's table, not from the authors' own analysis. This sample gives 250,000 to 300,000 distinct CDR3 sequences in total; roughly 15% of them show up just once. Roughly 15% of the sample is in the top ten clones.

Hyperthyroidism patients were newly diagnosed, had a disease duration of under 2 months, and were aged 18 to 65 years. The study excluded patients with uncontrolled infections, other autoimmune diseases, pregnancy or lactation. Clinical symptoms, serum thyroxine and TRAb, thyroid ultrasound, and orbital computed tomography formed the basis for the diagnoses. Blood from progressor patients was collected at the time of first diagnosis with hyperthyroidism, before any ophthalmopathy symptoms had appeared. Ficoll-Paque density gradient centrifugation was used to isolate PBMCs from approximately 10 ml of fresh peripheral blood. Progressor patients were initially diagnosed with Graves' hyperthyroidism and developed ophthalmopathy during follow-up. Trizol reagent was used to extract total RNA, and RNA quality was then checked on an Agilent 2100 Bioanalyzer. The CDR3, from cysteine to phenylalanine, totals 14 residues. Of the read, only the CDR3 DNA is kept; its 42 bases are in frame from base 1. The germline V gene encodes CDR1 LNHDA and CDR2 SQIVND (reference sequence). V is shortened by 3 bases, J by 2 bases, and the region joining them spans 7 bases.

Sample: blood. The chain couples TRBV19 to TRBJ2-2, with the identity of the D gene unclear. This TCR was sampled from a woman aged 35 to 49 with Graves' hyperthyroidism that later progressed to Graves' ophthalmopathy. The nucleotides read TGTGCCAGTAGTATTGGAGTTAACACCGGGGAGCTGTTTTTT. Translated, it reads CASSIGVNTGELFF.